The 24 T cell receptor beta chains listed next were all sequenced from one sample in a study of cytomegalovirus exposure and HLA in healthy donors. The PCR had 60 Vbeta and 13 Jbeta primers. This table comes from immunoSEQ multiplex PCR, and its TCRdb copy is limited to in-frame clones, with some not included. Of roughly 120,000 clones in the sample, 75% to 85% were seen once. Sequencing used PBMCs. The receptors stem from a man aged 25 to 45 in good health and CMV-seronegative.

Concerning this clone: Relative to the germline gene, one junction end is altered; a read error may explain this. V gene TRBV7-9 combines with J gene TRBJ1-2, with D perhaps matching TRBD1 (6 bases). Germline CDR1 is SEHNR and CDR2 is FQNEAQ (reference sequence). This CDR3 spans 14 amino acids. CDR3 in DNA: TGTTCCAGCAGCTTAGGGGGAACAGGCTATGGCTACACCTTC. It specifies CSSSLGGTGYGYTF.

V and J are TRBV6-4 and TRBJ2-1, with 7 bases that match TRBD2. The V and J ends lost 0 bases and 8 bases, in that order; junction bases with no gene match: 7. This CDR3 has 15 residues. The germline gives CDR1 MRHNA, CDR2 SNTAGT. The CDR3 nucleotides are TGTGCCAGCAGTGACTCATGGGGCGGGGGAGATGAGCAGTTCTTC. This gives the protein CASSDSWGGGDEQFF.

The rearrangement links TRBV7-2 to TRBJ2-3; TRBD2 matches 9 bases. This CDR3 region has 15 residues. CDR1 is SGHTA and CDR2 is FQGNSA in the germline V gene. V shed 4 bases, J shed 6 bases, and the junction held 8 bases outside the gene matches. The CDR3 sequence: CASSSVSGGGDTQYF. The CDR3 DNA is TGTGCCAGCAGCTCAGTTAGCGGGGGAGGGGATACGCAGTATTTT.

With respect to this clone: Compared with germline, one end of the junction differs, possibly owing to a read error. This sequence joins TRBV18 and TRBJ1-5, with D unresolved. This CDR3 is built from 16 residues. Germline V gene lookup returns CDR1 KGHSH and CDR2 LQKENI. As DNA, the CDR3 is TGTGCCAGCCCACCAGGAGGAGGGATTAAGAGTCAGCCCCAGCATTTT. The encoded protein is CASPPGGGIKSQPQHF.

This clone was recorded once. A junction boundary mismatches the germline segment, possibly from a read error. The V and J genes are TRBV5-6 and TRBJ1-5; maybe TRBD1 (5 bases). The CDR3 has 16 amino acids. Germline-derived CDR1 and CDR2 are SGHDT and YYEEEE. CDR3 region: CASSLGSGGGNQPQNF. The CDR3 DNA sequence: TGTGCCAGCAGCTTGGGGTCCGGGGGAGGCAATCAGCCCCAGAATTTT.

CDR3 DNA: TGTGCCTGGAGTGATTCTTCCTACGAGCAGTACTTC. Translated, it gives CAWSDSSYEQYF. This chain links TRBV30 with TRBJ2-7; D not certain. The germline gives CDR1 GTSNPN, CDR2 SVGIG (reference sequence). This CDR3 has 12 amino acids. The V and J ends lost 1 base and 1 base respectively, with 5 bases between them.

This rearrangement joins TRBV5-1 to TRBJ2-1; D is undetermined. There are 14 residues in the CDR3. V lost 0 bases, J lost 9 bases, and 13 bases lay in between. Per the germline V gene, CDR1 is SGHRS and CDR2 is YFSETQ. Here the CDR3 DNA reads TGCGCCAGCAGCTTGGTGACTTTAATTGGTGAGCAGTTCTTC. It encodes CASSLVTLIGEQFF.

The chain joins TRBV28 to TRBJ1-1; TRBD1 matches 8 bases. The CDR3 is 12 residues long. The ends lost 7 bases at V and 8 bases at J; junction bases unmatched: 6. Germline loops: CDR1 MDHEN, CDR2 SYDVKM. CDR3 nucleotide sequence: TGTGCCAGCACCGAAGGGGACAGGGAAGCTTTCTTT. It encodes CASTEGDREAFF. The full variable domain, in which reference TRBV28 and TRBJ1-1 provide the parts outside the CDR3, is DVKVTQSSRYLVKRTGEKVFLECVQDMDHENMFWYRQDPGLGLRLIYFSYDVKMKEKGDIPEGYSVSREKKERFSLILESASTNQTSMYLCASTEGDREAFFGQGTRLTVV.

The rearrangement uses TRBV27 and TRBJ2-7; D not resolved. Trimming stripped 4 bases from V and 0 bases from J, with 13 bases between. The CDR3 consists of 15 residues. From germline, CDR1 is MNHEY and CDR2 SMNVEV (reference sequence). CDR3 in amino acids: CASSSSVLSSYEQYF. For the CDR3, the DNA is TGTGCCAGCAGTTCCTCAGTACTAAGCTCCTACGAGCAGTACTTC.

V gene TRBV5-4 combines with J gene TRBJ2-3; D call uncertain. This CDR3 spans 16 amino acids. The germline V gene has CDR1 SGHNT and CDR2 YYREEE (reference sequence). The V end lost 0 bases, the J end lost 1 base, and 12 bases lay between the germline ends. The CDR3 DNA reads TGTGCCAGCAGCTTGGAATTAGTCGGTGGCACAGATACGCAGTATTTT. As protein: CASSLELVGGTDTQYF.

The genes are TRBV6-6 and TRBJ2-1; 9 bases match TRBD2. CDR3 length: 14 residues. Germline V gene lookup returns CDR1 MNHNY and CDR2 SVGAGI (reference sequence). The J segment lost 7 bases and the V segment lost 10 bases, leaving 11 bases of the junction unmatched. CDR3 DNA: TGTGCCACCTCATCTAGCGGGACTGGGAATGAGCAGTTCTTC. Residues: CATSSSGTGNEQFF.

The sample holds one count of this clone. The V gene is TRBV30, the J gene TRBJ2-7, with 10 bases identical to TRBD2. There are 14 residues in the CDR3. V lost 2 bases and J lost 6; bases outside the gene matches: 7. The germline gives CDR1 GTSNPN, CDR2 SVGIG (reference sequence). In DNA form, the CDR3 reads TGTGCCTGGAGTTCCCTAGCGGGAGTGTCCGAGCAGTACTTC. Amino acid sequence: CAWSSLAGVSEQYF. The whole variable domain, remainder taken from reference TRBV30 and TRBJ2-7, is SQTIHQWPATLVQPVGSPLSLECTVEGTSNPNLYWYRQAAGRGLQLLFYSVGIGQISSEVPQNLSASRPQDRQFILSSKKLLLSDSGFYLCAWSSLAGVSEQYFGPGTRLTVT.

The sample holds one count of this clone. The V call is TRBV23-1, the J call TRBJ2-7; 7 nucleotides line up with TRBD1. TRBV23-1 is an open reading frame whose function is uncertain. V lost 4 bases and J lost 3; bases outside the gene matches: 12. The CDR3 loop spans 16 amino acids. The CDR3 spells CASSLVPGQPFYEQYF. CDR3 bases: TGCGCCAGCAGTCTTGTACCGGGACAGCCGTTCTACGAGCAGTACTTC.

In its sample, this clone was seen a few times. The chain employs TRBV28 and TRBJ2-1; a possible D gene is TRBD1 (5 bases). Germline V gives CDR1 MDHEN, CDR2 SYDVKM. V lost 4 bases, J lost 5 bases, and 27 bases lay in between. The CDR3 is made up of 19 amino acids. In DNA form, the CDR3 reads TGTGCCAGCAGTTCCCCTCTCCGACAGCGTTGGTCCCTAAACAATGAGCAGTTCTTC. Residues: CASSSPLRQRWSLNNEQFF.

J is TRBJ1-1 and V is TRBV6-6; the D gene is possibly TRBD1 (5 bases). Trimming removed 2 bases at V and 4 bases at J, with 17 bases between. The CDR3 spans 16 residues. Germline V lookup: CDR1 MNHNY, CDR2 SVGAGI (reference sequence). The CDR3 nucleotides read TGTGCCAGCAGTTACCCGCTGGCAGGGCGAGGCACTGAAGCTTTCTTT. Residues: CASSYPLAGRGTEAFF.

The V gene is TRBV27, the J gene TRBJ2-7; 8 nucleotides align to TRBD2. Germline V gene sequence: CDR1 MNHEY, CDR2 SMNVEV (reference sequence). The CDR3 runs 14 residues. J gave up 2 bases and V 4 bases, and 4 bases lay outside the gene matches. The CDR3 coding sequence is TGTGCCAGCAGTTACTCGGGAGGGGCCTACGAGCAGTACTTC. Amino acids: CASSYSGGAYEQYF.

The V and J genes are TRBV18 and TRBJ2-3; D might be TRBD2 (6 bases). The germline V and J ends were trimmed by 1 base and 4 bases, with 15 bases remaining between them. From germline, CDR1 is KGHSH and CDR2 LQKENI. This CDR3 comprises 16 residues. The CDR3: CASSPLGGMAPDTQYF. The DNA for the CDR3 is TGTGCCAGCTCACCACTCGGCGGGATGGCCCCAGATACGCAGTATTTT.

The chain links TRBV7-3 to TRBJ2-1; possible D gene TRBD1, 7 bases. Trimming left V 4 bases short and J 0 bases short, with 13 bases between. Germline V gives CDR1 SGHTA, CDR2 FQGTGA. CDR3 size: 16 residues. The CDR3 region is CASSSRDSVSYNEQFF. As DNA, the CDR3 is TGTGCCAGCAGCTCGCGGGACAGCGTCTCCTACAATGAGCAGTTCTTC.

The chain links TRBV29-1 to TRBJ2-7; 7 bases map to TRBD1. The trim removed 6 bases at V and 4 bases at J, leaving 9 bases unmatched. Germline V CDR1 and CDR2: SQVTM, ANQGSEA. This CDR3 is built from 13 residues. This chain's CDR3 is CSVLTGSKYEQYF. CDR3 coding DNA: TGCAGCGTCTTGACAGGGTCGAAATACGAGCAGTACTTC.

This sequence joins TRBV4-1 and TRBJ2-7; D not certain. Germline CDR1 MGHRA, CDR2 YSYEKL. CDR3 length equals 13 residues. Trimming removed 0 bases from V and 2 bases from J, with 5 bases in between. The CDR3 DNA reads TGCGCCAGCAGCCAAGATCTTGCCTACGAGCAGTACTTC. This translates into CASSQDLAYEQYF.

The chain links TRBV9 to TRBJ2-7, with D maybe TRBD1 (6 bases). The CDR3 contains 15 residues. The V gene lost 1 base and the J gene lost 6 bases, with 17 bases spanning the gap. Germline CDR1 reads SGDLS; CDR2 reads YYNGEE. The CDR3, as DNA: TGTGCCAGCAGCGTACGCGCAGGGGAACCTACCGAGCAGTACTTC. Its translation: CASSVRAGEPTEQYF.

The J gene is TRBJ2-3, the V gene TRBV4-3, with 13 bases identical to TRBD2. CDR3 length equals 17 residues. V was clipped by 0 bases and J by 6 bases; unmatched bases: 6. CDR1 and CDR2 (germline): LGHNA, YSLEER. CDR3 nucleotides: TGCGCCAGCAGCCAAGACCAGACTAGCGGGAGGCTTGATACGCAGTATTTT. Amino acids: CASSQDQTSGRLDTQYF.

The genes are TRBV30 and TRBJ2-7, with TRBD1 matching 7 bases. The CDR3 consists of 12 residues. Trimming took 7 bases from V and 4 from J; bases not matched to a gene: 7. Germline assignment: CDR1 GTSNPN and CDR2 SVGIG (reference sequence). In DNA form, the CDR3 reads TGTGCCTTCGGGACAGCTCAATACGAGCAGTACTTC. This codes for CAFGTAQYEQYF.

V is TRBV29-1 and J is TRBJ1-2; no clear D. Germline lookup yields CDR1 SQVTM and CDR2 ANQGSEA. This CDR3 has 11 residues. With 6 bases removed from V and 4 bases from J, the gap between germline ends came to 9 bases. Here the CDR3 DNA reads TGCAGCGTCACTACCACCTATGGCTACACCTTC. Protein: CSVTTTYGYTF.